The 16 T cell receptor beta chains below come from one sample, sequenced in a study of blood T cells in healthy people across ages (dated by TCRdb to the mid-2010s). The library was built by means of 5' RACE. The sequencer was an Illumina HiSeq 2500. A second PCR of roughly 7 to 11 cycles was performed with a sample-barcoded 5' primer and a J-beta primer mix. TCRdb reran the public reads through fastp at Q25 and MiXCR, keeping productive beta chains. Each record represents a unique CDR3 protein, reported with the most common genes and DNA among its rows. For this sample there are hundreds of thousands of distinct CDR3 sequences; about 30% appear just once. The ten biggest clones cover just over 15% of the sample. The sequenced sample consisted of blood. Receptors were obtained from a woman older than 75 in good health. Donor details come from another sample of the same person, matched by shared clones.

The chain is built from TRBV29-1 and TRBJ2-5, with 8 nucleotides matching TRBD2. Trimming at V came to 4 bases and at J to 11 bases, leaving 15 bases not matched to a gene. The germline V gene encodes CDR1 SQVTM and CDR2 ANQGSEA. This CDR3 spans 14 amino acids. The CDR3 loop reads CSVARGGLDNEQYF. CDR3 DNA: TGCAGCGTTGCCCGGGGGGGCCTGGACAATGAACAGTACTTC.

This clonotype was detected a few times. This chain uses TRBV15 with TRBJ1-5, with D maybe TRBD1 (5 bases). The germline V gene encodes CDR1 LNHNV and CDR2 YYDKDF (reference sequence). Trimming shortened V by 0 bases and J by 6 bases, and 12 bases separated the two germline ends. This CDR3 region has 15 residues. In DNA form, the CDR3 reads TGTGCCACCAGCAGAGACCGGGGGGGATTTCAGCCCCAGCATTTT. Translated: CATSRDRGGFQPQHF.

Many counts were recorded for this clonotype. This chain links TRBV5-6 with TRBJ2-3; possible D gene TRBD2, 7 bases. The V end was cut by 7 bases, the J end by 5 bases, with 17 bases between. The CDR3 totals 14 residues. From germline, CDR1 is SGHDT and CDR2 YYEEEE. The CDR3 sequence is CASYHWGGEDTQYF. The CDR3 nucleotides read TGTGCCAGCTACCACTGGGGGGGCGAAGATACGCAGTATTTT.

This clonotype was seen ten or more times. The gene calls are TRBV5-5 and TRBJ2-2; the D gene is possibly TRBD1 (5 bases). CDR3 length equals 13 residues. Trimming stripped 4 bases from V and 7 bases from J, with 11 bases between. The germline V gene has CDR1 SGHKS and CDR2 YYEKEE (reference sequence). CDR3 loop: CASSPQGYGELFF. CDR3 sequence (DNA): TGTGCCAGCAGCCCTCAGGGATACGGGGAGCTGTTTTTT.

CDR3 nucleotides: TGCGCCAGCAGCCAAGACCCGACCGGGACAGTGAACACTGAAGCTTTCTTT. It encodes CASSQDPTGTVNTEAFF. The gene calls are TRBV4-1 and TRBJ1-1; TRBD1 aligns across 7 bases. V lost 0 bases and J lost 0; bases outside the gene matches: 7. The CDR3 is 17 residues long. The V gene's germline CDR1 is MGHRA and CDR2 YSYEKL.

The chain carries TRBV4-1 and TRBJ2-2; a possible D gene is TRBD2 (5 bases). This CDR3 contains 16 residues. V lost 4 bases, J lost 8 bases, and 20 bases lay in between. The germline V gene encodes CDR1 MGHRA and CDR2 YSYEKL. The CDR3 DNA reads TGCGCCAGCAGCCCGACCGGGGTTTTGGGTGTTGGGGAGCTGTTTTTT. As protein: CASSPTGVLGVGELFF.

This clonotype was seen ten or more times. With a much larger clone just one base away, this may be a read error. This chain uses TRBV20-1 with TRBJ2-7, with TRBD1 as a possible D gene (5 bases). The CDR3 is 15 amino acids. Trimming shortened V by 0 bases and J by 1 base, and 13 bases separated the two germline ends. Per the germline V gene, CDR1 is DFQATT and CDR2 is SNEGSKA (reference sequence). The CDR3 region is CSARDGAGSSYEQYF. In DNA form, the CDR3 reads TGCAGTGCTAGAGATGGGGCAGGTTCATCCTACGAGCAGTACTTC.

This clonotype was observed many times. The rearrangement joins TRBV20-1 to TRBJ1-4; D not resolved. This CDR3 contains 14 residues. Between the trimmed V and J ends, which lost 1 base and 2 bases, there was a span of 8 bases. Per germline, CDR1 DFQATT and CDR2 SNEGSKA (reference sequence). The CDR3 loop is CSARVRATNEKLFF. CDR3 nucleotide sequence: TGCAGTGCTAGAGTAAGGGCGACTAATGAAAAACTGTTTTTT.

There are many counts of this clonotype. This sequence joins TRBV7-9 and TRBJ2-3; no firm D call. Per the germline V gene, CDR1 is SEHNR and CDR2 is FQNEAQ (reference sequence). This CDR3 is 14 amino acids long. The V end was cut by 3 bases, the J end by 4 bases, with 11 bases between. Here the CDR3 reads CASSLLTIPDTQYF. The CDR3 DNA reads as TGTGCCAGCAGCTTGCTCACTATACCAGATACGCAGTATTTT.

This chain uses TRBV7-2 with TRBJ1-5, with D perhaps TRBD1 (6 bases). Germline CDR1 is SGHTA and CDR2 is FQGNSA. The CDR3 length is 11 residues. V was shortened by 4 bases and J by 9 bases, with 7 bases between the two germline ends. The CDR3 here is CASSSTGPQHF. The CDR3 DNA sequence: TGTGCCAGCAGCTCGACAGGGCCCCAGCATTTT.

The CDR3 loop is CAIRGSHTPGDTGELFF. As DNA, the CDR3 is TGTGCCATCAGGGGTAGTCACACCCCCGGGGACACCGGGGAGCTGTTTTTT. The rearrangement links TRBV10-3 to TRBJ2-2; possibly TRBD2 for D (5 bases). This CDR3 region has 17 residues. V lost 6 bases, J lost 3 bases, and 20 bases lay in between. Germline V lookup: CDR1 ENHRY, CDR2 SYGVKD.

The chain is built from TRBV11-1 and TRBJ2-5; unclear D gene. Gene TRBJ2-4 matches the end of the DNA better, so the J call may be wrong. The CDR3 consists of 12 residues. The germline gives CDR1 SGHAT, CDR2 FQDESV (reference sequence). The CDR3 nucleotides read TGTGCCAGCAGCTTAAGGAAGAACATTCAGTACTTC. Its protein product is CASSLRKNIQYF.

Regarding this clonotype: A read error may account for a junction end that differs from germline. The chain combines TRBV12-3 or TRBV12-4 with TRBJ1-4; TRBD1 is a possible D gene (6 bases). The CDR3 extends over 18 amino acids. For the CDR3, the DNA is TGCGCCAGCAGTTTAGCGCTGGGGGCATCTGCAACTAGTGAAAAACTGTTTTTT. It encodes CASSLALGASATSEKLFF.

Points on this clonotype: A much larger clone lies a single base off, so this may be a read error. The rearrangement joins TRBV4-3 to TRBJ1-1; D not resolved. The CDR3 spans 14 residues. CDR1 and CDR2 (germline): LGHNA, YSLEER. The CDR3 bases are TGCGCCGGCAGCCACCACCGGGGAAACACTGAAGCTTTCTTT. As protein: CAGSHHRGNTEAFF.

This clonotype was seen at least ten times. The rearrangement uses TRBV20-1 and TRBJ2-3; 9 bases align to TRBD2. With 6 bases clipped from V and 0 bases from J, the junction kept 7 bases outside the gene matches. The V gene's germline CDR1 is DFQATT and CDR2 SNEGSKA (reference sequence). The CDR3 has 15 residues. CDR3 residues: CSAKGGGGSTDTQYF. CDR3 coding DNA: TGCAGTGCAAAAGGCGGGGGGGGAAGCACAGATACGCAGTATTTT.

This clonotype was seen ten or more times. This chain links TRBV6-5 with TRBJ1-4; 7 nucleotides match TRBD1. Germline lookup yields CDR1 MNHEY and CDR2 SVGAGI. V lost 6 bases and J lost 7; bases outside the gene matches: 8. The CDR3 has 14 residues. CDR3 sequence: CASSRDRASEKLFF. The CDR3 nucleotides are TGTGCCAGCAGCCGTGACAGGGCCAGTGAAAAACTGTTTTTT.